This TCR beta chain appears in the sequencing data of a study of technical replicates of blood from four donors. V lost 6 bases to trimming and J lost 5 bases; unmatched junction nucleotides: 13. The CDR3 totals 16 residues. The germline gives CDR1 SGHVS, CDR2 FQNEAQ. Generated by immunoSEQ multiplex PCR, the TCRdb table keeps only in-frame clones and is missing some. The data hold under 95,000 clones, with around 92% observed a single time. The TCR originated in a human donor in good health. Some clones in this sample may be carry-over from other donors' samples. The sample comprised T cells isolated from PBMCs. The rearrangement uses TRBV7-8 and TRBJ1-5, with 7 bases matching TRBD1. The CDR3 protein is CASSQTRTGVYQPQHF. The DNA for the CDR3 is TGTGCCAGCAGTCAAACTCGCACAGGGGTTTATCAGCCCCAGCATTTT.